The rows below give T cell receptor beta chains drawn from one sample of a study of identical twins. From the 5' RACE reads, TCRdb called clonotypes with MiXCR, one entry per CDR3 protein. The table records approximately 700,000 distinct CDR3 sequences, about 20% of them present only once. This same sample was also part of a study on T cells expressing NK-cell markers.

The material sequenced was PBMCs. Every receptor here comes from a woman aged 18-29 years in good health. Both conserved end residues are part of each CDR3. The order of the fields is V gene, D gene, clone size, J gene, CDR3 protein, CDR3 DNA. D genes are given only for firm matches. Expanded clones get a size class; other rows say once, few or many, or leave the size out.

TRBV20-1	.	once	TRBJ2-2	CSAIGPNTGELFF	TGCAGTGCCATAGGGCCGAACACCGGGGAGCTGTTTTTT
TRBV5-5	TRBD1	few	TRBJ2-2	CASRPTGAARYTGELFF	TGTGCCAGCAGGCCTACAGGGGCTGCCCGCTACACCGGGGAGCTGTTTTTT
TRBV29-1	.	many	TRBJ1-1	CSVVRQANTEAFF	TGCAGCGTTGTCAGACAGGCGAACACTGAAGCTTTCTTT
TRBV20-1	.	few	TRBJ2-7	CSARRDTYEQYF	TGCAGTGCTAGACGGGACACCTACGAGCAGTACTTC
TRBV6-6	.	few	TRBJ2-5	CASSFEQPETQYF	TGTGCCAGCAGTTTTGAGCAGCCAGAGACCCAGTACTTC
TRBV6-1	.	.	TRBJ2-3	CAYRDTNTDTQYF	TGTGCCTACCGGGACACTAACACAGATACGCAGTATTTT
TRBV11-2	.	few	TRBJ2-1	CASSLKQRVVLPYNEQFF	TGTGCCAGCAGCTTAAAGCAAAGGGTAGTGTTACCCTACAATGAGCAGTTCTTC
TRBV6-1	TRBD1	few	TRBJ2-3	CASARGQGSTDTQYF	TGTGCCAGCGCCCGGGGACAGGGTAGCACAGATACGCAGTATTTT
TRBV3-1	TRBD1	.	TRBJ1-1	CASRRQGLNTEAFF	TGTGCCAGCAGGCGACAGGGATTGAACACTGAAGCTTTCTTT
TRBV15	.	few	TRBJ2-1	CATSRRDNSYNEQFF	TGTGCCACCAGCCGCCGGGACAACTCCTACAATGAGCAGTTCTTC
TRBV20-1	.	.	TRBJ1-5	CSARAGRDSNQPQHF	TGCAGTGCTAGAGCCGGTAGGGATAGCAATCAGCCCCAGCATTTT
TRBV5-8	.	.	TRBJ2-6	CASSSNPGSGANVLTF	TGTGCCAGCAGCTCTAACCCTGGCTCTGGGGCCAACGTCCTGACTTTC
TRBV7-8	.	.	TRBJ2-2	CASSSSRELFF	TGTGCCAGCAGCTCTAGCCGGGAGCTGTTTTTT
TRBV29-1	.	few	TRBJ2-7	CSVEIIGYEQYF	TGCAGCGTTGAGATAATAGGCTACGAGCAGTACTTC
TRBV5-6	TRBD1	many	TRBJ2-7	CASSLGQGFYEQYF	TGTGCCAGCAGCTTGGGACAGGGGTTCTACGAGCAGTACTTC
TRBV12-3/TRBV12-4	.	many	TRBJ2-5	CASSPFRGEETQYF	TGTGCCAGCAGTCCCTTCAGGGGGGAAGAGACCCAGTACTTC
TRBV20-1	.	.	TRBJ2-3	CSATLAGPTDTQYF	TGCAGTGCTACCCTCGCGGGGCCCACAGATACGCAGTATTTT
TRBV5-6	.	.	TRBJ2-7	CASSFGLGGPGEQYF	TGTGCCAGCAGCTTCGGTTTGGGCGGCCCCGGGGAGCAGTACTTC
TRBV27	.	many	TRBJ2-2	CASSLSRNRPTGELFF	TGTGCCAGCAGTTTAAGTCGGAATAGGCCCACCGGGGAGCTGTTTTTT
TRBV6-6	.	.	TRBJ2-7	CASSYWGVDEQYF	TGTGCCAGCAGTTACTGGGGGGTGGACGAGCAGTACTTC
TRBV7-2	TRBD1	.	TRBJ2-7	CASSPDRGRHEQYF	TGTGCCAGCAGCCCGGACAGGGGGCGCCACGAGCAGTACTTC
TRBV6-1	TRBD2	few	TRBJ2-3	CASSEMGGGTADTQYF	TGTGCCAGCAGTGAGATGGGGGGGGGTACCGCAGATACGCAGTATTTT
TRBV29-1	TRBD2	few	TRBJ2-1	CSALISSGRAYNEQFF	TGCAGCGCCCTCATTTCTAGCGGGAGGGCCTACAATGAGCAGTTCTTC
TRBV20-1	.	few	TRBJ2-1	CSARKRVDEQFF	TGCAGTGCTAGGAAACGGGTTGATGAGCAGTTCTTC
TRBV4-3	.	few	TRBJ2-2	CASSPLSGRPGELFF	TGCGCCAGCAGCCCCCTCTCAGGCCGTCCGGGGGAGCTGTTTTTT
TRBV20-1	.	few	TRBJ2-2	CSARDKGPFSGELFF	TGCAGTGCTAGAGACAAGGGACCCTTTTCTGGGGAGCTGTTTTTT
TRBV5-1	.	few	TRBJ2-7	CASSFSVGSYEQYF	TGCGCCAGCAGCTTCTCGGTGGGATCCTACGAGCAGTACTTC
TRBV7-8	.	few	TRBJ2-3	CASSLDKTASSTDTQYF	TGTGCCAGCAGCTTAGATAAGACTGCCTCTAGCACAGATACGCAGTATTTT
TRBV7-9	.	once	TRBJ2-3	CASSLGDGSTDTQYF	TGTGCCAGCAGCTTGGGTGACGGGAGCACAGATACGCAGTATTTT
TRBV4-1	.	few	TRBJ2-5	CASSKGASETQYF	TGCGCCAGCAGCAAAGGGGCATCAGAGACCCAGTACTTC
TRBV9	.	.	TRBJ1-2	CASSVDSGLENYGYTF	TGTGCCAGCAGCGTAGATTCAGGGCTTGAAAACTATGGCTACACCTTC
TRBV7-2	.	few	TRBJ2-1	CASSRVVGSYNEQFF	TGTGCCAGCAGCCGTGTGGTTGGCTCCTACAATGAGCAGTTCTTC
TRBV7-3	TRBD2	.	TRBJ2-6	CASSLSGRGSGANVLTF	TGTGCCAGCAGCTTAAGTGGGAGGGGCTCTGGGGCCAACGTCCTGACTTTC